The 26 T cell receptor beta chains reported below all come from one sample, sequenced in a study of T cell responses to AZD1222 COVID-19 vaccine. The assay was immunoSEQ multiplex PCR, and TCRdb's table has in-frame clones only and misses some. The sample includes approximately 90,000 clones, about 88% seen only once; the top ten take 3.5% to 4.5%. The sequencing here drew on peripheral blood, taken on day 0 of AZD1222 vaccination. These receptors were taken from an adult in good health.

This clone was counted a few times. CDR3: CASSGGDRNTEAFF. The DNA for the CDR3 is TGCGCCAGCAGCGGGGGGGACAGGAACACTGAAGCTTTCTTT. The V call is TRBV5-1, the J call TRBJ1-1, with 7 positions matching TRBD1. This CDR3 spans 14 amino acids. J gave up 1 base and V 4 bases, and 4 bases lay outside the gene matches. CDR1 and CDR2 from the germline V gene are SGHRS and YFSETQ.

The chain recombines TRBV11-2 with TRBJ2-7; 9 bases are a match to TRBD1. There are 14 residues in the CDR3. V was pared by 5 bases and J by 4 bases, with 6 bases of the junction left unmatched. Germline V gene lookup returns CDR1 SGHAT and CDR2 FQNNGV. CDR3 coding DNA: TGTGCCAGCAGCACCGGACAGGGGTGGTACGAGCAGTACTTC. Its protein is CASSTGQGWYEQYF. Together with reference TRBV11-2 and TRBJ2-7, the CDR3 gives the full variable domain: EAGVAQSPRYKIIEKRQSVAFWCNPISGHATLYWYQQILGQGPKLLIQFQNNGVVDDSQLPKDRFSAERLKGVDSTLKIQPAKLEDSAVYLCASSTGQGWYEQYFGPGTRLTVT.

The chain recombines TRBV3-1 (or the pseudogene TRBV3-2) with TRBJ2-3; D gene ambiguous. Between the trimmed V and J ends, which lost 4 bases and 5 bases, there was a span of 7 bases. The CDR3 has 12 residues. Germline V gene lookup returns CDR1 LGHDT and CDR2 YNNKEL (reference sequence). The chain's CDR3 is CASSLHLDTQYF. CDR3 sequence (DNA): TGTGCCAGCAGCCTCCACCTAGATACGCAGTATTTT.

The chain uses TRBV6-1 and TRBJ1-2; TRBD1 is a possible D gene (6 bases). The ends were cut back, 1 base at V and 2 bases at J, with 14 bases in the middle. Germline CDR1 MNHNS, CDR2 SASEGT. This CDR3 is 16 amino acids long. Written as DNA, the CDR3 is TGTGCCAGCAGTGAAGTCCTAGGACAGCTAAACTATGGCTACACCTTC. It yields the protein CASSEVLGQLNYGYTF.

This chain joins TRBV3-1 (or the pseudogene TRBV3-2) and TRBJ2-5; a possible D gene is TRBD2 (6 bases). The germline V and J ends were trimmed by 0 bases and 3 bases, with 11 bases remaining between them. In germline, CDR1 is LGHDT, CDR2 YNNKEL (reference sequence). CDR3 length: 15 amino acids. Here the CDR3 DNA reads TGTGCCAGCAGCCAAGACGGGCGGGGTAAAGAGACCCAGTACTTC. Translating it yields CASSQDGRGKETQYF.

CDR3 bases: TGCGCCAGCAGTGGGACATCGGGGGGGCATAGCACAGATACGCAGTATTTT. This sequence encodes CASSGTSGGHSTDTQYF. J is TRBJ2-3 and V is TRBV10-1; TRBD2 aligns across 8 bases. This CDR3 has 17 amino acids. V lost 4 bases and J lost 0; bases outside the gene matches: 9. Germline V CDR1 and CDR2: WNHNN, SYGVQD (reference sequence).

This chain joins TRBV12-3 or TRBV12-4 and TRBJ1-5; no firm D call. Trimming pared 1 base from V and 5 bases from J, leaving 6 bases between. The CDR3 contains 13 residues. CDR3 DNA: TGTGCCAGCAGTTTAGGGGCCCATCAGCCCCAGCATTTT. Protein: CASSLGAHQPQHF.

This CDR3 reads CASSWDFNYGYTF. CDR3 in DNA: TGCGCCAGCAGCTGGGACTTTAACTATGGCTACACCTTC. This chain uses TRBV5-1 with TRBJ1-2; D perhaps matches TRBD1 (5 bases). This CDR3 spans 13 amino acids. Germline assignment: CDR1 SGHRS and CDR2 YFSETQ. Between the trimmed V and J ends, which lost 3 bases and 1 base, there was a span of 7 bases. Combining the CDR3 with reference TRBV5-1 and TRBJ1-2 gives the whole variable domain KAGVTQTPRYLIKTRGQQVTLSCSPISGHRSVSWYQQTPGQGLQFLFEYFSETQRNKGNFPGRFSGRQFSNSRSEMNVSTLELGDSALYLCASSWDFNYGYTFGSGTRLTVV.

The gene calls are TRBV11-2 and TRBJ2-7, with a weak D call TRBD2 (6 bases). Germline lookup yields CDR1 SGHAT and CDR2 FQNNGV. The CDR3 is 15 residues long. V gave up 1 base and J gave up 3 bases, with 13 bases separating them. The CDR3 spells CASSLASGLSYEQYF. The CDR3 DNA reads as TGTGCCAGCAGCTTAGCTTCGGGACTTAGCTACGAGCAGTACTTC.

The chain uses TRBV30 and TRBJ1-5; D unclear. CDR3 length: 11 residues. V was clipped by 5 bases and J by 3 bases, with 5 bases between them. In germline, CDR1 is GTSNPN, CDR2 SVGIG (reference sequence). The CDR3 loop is CAWGPNQPQHF. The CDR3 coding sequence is TGTGCCTGGGGTCCCAATCAGCCCCAGCATTTT. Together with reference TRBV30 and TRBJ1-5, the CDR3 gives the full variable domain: SQTIHQWPATLVQPVGSPLSLECTVEGTSNPNLYWYRQAAGRGLQLLFYSVGIGQISSEVPQNLSASRPQDRQFILSSKKLLLSDSGFYLCAWGPNQPQHFGDGTRLSIL.

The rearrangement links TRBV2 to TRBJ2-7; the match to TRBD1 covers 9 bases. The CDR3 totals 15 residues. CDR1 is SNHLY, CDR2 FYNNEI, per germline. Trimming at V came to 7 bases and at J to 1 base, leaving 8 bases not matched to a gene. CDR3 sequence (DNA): TGTGCCAGCACCGCCGGACAGGGGAGGTCCTACGAGCAGTACTTC. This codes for CASTAGQGRSYEQYF.

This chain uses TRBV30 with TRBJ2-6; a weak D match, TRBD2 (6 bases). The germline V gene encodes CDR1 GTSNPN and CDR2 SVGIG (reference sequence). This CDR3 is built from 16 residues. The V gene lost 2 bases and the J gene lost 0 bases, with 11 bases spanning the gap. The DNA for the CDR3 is TGTGCCTGGAGTACGGAGGGAGTCTCTGGGGCCAACGTCCTGACTTTC. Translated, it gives CAWSTEGVSGANVLTF. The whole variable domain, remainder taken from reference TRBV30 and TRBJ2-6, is SQTIHQWPATLVQPVGSPLSLECTVEGTSNPNLYWYRQAAGRGLQLLFYSVGIGQISSEVPQNLSASRPQDRQFILSSKKLLLSDSGFYLCAWSTEGVSGANVLTFGAGSRLTVL.

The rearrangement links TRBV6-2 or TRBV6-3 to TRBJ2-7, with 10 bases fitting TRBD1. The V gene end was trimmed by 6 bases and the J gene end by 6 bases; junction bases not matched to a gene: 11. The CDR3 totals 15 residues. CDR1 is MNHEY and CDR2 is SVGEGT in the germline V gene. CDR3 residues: CASSSDPDRGGEQYF. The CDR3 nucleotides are TGTGCCAGCAGCTCGGACCCGGACAGGGGGGGCGAGCAGTACTTC.

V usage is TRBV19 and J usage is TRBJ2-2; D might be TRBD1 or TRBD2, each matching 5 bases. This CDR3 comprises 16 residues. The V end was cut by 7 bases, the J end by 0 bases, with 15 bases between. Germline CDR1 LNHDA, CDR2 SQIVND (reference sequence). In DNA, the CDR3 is TGTGCCAGTAATAGAGGGGCGCCTGCGAACACCGGGGAGCTGTTTTTT. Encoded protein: CASNRGAPANTGELFF.

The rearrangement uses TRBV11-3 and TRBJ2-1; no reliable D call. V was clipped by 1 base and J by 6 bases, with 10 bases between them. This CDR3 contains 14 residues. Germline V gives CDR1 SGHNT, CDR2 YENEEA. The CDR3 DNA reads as TGTGCCAGCAGCTTAGGCCTCAGCAGCAATGAGCAGTTCTTC. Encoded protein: CASSLGLSSNEQFF.

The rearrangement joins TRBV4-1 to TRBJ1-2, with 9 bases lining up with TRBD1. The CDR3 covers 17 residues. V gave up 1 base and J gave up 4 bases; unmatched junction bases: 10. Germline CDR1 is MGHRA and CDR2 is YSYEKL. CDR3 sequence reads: CASSQASGQGTFYGYTF. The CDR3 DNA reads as TGCGCCAGCAGCCAAGCTTCCGGACAGGGGACCTTCTATGGCTACACCTTC.

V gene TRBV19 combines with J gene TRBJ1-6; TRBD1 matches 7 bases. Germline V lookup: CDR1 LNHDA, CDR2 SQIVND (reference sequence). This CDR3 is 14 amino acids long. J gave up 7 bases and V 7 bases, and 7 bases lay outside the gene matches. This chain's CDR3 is CASTTAGQNSPLHF. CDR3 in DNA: TGTGCCAGTACCACAGCGGGACAGAATTCACCCCTCCACTTT.

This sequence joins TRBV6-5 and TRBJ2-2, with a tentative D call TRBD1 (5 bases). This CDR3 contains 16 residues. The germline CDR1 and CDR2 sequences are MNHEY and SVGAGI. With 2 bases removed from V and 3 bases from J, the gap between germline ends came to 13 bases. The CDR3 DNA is TGTGCCAGCAGTTACAGTGGGGCGAAGGACACCGGGGAGCTGTTTTTT. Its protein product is CASSYSGAKDTGELFF.

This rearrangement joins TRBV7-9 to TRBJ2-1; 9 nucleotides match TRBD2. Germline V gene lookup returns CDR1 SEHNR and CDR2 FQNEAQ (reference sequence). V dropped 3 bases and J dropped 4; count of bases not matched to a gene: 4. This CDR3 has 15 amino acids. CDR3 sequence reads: CASSFLSGGYNEQFF. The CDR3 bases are TGTGCCAGCAGCTTTCTCAGCGGGGGGTACAATGAGCAGTTCTTC.

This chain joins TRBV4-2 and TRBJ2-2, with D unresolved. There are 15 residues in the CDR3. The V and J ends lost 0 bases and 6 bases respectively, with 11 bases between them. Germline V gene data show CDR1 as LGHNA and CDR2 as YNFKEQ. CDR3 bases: TGTGCCAGCAGCCAAGATCTTGGGGTTGCCGGGGAGCTGTTTTTT. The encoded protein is CASSQDLGVAGELFF.

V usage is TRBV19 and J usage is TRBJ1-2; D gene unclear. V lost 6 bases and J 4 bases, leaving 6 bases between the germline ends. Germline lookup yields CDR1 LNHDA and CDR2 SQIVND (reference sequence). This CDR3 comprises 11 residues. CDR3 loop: CASRSGYGYTF. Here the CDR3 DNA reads TGTGCCAGTAGAAGTGGCTATGGCTACACCTTC.

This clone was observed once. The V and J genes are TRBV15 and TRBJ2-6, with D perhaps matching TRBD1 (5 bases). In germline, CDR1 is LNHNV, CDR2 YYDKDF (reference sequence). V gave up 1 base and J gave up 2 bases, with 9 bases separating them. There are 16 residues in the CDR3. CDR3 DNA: TGTGCCACCAGCAGAGTCCCCAGGGCTGGGGCCAACGTCCTGACTTTC. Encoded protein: CATSRVPRAGANVLTF.

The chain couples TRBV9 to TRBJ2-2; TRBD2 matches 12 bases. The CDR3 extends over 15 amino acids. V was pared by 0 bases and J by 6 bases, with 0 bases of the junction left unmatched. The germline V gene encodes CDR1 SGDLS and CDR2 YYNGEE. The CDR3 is CASSVASGGAGELFF. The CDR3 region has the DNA TGTGCCAGCAGCGTAGCTAGCGGGGGGGCCGGGGAGCTGTTTTTT.

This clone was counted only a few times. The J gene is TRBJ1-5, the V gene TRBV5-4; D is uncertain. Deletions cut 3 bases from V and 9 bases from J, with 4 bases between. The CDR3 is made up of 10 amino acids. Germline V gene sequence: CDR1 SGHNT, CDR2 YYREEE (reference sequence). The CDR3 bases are TGTGCCAGCAGCTCCCCGCCCCAGCATTTT. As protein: CASSSPPQHF.

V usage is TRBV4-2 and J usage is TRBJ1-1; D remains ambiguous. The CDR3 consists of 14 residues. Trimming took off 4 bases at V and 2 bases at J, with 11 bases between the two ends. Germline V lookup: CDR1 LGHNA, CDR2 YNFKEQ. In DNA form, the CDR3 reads TGTGCCAGCAGCCTCCCGGACCGAAACACTGAAGCTTTCTTT. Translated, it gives CASSLPDRNTEAFF.

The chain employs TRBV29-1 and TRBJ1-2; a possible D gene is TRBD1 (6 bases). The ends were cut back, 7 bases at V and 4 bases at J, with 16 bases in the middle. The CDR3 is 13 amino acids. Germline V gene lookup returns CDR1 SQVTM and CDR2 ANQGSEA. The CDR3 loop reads CSATSGEAYGYTF. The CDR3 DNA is TGCAGCGCCACCTCAGGGGAAGCCTATGGCTACACCTTC.